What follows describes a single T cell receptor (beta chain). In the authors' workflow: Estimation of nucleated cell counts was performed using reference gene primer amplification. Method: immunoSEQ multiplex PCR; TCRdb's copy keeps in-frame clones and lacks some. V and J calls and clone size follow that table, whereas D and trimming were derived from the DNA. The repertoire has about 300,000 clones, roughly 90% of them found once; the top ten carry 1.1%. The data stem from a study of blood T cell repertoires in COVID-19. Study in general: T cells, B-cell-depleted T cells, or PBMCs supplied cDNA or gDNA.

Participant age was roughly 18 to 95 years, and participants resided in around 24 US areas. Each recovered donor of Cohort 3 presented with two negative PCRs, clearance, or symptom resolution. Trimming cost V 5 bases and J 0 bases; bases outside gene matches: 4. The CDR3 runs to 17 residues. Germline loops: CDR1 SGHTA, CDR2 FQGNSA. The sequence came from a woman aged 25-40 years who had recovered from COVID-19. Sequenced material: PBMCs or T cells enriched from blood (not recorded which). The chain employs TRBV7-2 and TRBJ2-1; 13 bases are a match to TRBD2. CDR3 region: CASSPRTSGSSYNEQFF. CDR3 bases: TGTGCCAGCAGCCCCCGGACTAGCGGGAGCTCCTACAATGAGCAGTTCTTC.